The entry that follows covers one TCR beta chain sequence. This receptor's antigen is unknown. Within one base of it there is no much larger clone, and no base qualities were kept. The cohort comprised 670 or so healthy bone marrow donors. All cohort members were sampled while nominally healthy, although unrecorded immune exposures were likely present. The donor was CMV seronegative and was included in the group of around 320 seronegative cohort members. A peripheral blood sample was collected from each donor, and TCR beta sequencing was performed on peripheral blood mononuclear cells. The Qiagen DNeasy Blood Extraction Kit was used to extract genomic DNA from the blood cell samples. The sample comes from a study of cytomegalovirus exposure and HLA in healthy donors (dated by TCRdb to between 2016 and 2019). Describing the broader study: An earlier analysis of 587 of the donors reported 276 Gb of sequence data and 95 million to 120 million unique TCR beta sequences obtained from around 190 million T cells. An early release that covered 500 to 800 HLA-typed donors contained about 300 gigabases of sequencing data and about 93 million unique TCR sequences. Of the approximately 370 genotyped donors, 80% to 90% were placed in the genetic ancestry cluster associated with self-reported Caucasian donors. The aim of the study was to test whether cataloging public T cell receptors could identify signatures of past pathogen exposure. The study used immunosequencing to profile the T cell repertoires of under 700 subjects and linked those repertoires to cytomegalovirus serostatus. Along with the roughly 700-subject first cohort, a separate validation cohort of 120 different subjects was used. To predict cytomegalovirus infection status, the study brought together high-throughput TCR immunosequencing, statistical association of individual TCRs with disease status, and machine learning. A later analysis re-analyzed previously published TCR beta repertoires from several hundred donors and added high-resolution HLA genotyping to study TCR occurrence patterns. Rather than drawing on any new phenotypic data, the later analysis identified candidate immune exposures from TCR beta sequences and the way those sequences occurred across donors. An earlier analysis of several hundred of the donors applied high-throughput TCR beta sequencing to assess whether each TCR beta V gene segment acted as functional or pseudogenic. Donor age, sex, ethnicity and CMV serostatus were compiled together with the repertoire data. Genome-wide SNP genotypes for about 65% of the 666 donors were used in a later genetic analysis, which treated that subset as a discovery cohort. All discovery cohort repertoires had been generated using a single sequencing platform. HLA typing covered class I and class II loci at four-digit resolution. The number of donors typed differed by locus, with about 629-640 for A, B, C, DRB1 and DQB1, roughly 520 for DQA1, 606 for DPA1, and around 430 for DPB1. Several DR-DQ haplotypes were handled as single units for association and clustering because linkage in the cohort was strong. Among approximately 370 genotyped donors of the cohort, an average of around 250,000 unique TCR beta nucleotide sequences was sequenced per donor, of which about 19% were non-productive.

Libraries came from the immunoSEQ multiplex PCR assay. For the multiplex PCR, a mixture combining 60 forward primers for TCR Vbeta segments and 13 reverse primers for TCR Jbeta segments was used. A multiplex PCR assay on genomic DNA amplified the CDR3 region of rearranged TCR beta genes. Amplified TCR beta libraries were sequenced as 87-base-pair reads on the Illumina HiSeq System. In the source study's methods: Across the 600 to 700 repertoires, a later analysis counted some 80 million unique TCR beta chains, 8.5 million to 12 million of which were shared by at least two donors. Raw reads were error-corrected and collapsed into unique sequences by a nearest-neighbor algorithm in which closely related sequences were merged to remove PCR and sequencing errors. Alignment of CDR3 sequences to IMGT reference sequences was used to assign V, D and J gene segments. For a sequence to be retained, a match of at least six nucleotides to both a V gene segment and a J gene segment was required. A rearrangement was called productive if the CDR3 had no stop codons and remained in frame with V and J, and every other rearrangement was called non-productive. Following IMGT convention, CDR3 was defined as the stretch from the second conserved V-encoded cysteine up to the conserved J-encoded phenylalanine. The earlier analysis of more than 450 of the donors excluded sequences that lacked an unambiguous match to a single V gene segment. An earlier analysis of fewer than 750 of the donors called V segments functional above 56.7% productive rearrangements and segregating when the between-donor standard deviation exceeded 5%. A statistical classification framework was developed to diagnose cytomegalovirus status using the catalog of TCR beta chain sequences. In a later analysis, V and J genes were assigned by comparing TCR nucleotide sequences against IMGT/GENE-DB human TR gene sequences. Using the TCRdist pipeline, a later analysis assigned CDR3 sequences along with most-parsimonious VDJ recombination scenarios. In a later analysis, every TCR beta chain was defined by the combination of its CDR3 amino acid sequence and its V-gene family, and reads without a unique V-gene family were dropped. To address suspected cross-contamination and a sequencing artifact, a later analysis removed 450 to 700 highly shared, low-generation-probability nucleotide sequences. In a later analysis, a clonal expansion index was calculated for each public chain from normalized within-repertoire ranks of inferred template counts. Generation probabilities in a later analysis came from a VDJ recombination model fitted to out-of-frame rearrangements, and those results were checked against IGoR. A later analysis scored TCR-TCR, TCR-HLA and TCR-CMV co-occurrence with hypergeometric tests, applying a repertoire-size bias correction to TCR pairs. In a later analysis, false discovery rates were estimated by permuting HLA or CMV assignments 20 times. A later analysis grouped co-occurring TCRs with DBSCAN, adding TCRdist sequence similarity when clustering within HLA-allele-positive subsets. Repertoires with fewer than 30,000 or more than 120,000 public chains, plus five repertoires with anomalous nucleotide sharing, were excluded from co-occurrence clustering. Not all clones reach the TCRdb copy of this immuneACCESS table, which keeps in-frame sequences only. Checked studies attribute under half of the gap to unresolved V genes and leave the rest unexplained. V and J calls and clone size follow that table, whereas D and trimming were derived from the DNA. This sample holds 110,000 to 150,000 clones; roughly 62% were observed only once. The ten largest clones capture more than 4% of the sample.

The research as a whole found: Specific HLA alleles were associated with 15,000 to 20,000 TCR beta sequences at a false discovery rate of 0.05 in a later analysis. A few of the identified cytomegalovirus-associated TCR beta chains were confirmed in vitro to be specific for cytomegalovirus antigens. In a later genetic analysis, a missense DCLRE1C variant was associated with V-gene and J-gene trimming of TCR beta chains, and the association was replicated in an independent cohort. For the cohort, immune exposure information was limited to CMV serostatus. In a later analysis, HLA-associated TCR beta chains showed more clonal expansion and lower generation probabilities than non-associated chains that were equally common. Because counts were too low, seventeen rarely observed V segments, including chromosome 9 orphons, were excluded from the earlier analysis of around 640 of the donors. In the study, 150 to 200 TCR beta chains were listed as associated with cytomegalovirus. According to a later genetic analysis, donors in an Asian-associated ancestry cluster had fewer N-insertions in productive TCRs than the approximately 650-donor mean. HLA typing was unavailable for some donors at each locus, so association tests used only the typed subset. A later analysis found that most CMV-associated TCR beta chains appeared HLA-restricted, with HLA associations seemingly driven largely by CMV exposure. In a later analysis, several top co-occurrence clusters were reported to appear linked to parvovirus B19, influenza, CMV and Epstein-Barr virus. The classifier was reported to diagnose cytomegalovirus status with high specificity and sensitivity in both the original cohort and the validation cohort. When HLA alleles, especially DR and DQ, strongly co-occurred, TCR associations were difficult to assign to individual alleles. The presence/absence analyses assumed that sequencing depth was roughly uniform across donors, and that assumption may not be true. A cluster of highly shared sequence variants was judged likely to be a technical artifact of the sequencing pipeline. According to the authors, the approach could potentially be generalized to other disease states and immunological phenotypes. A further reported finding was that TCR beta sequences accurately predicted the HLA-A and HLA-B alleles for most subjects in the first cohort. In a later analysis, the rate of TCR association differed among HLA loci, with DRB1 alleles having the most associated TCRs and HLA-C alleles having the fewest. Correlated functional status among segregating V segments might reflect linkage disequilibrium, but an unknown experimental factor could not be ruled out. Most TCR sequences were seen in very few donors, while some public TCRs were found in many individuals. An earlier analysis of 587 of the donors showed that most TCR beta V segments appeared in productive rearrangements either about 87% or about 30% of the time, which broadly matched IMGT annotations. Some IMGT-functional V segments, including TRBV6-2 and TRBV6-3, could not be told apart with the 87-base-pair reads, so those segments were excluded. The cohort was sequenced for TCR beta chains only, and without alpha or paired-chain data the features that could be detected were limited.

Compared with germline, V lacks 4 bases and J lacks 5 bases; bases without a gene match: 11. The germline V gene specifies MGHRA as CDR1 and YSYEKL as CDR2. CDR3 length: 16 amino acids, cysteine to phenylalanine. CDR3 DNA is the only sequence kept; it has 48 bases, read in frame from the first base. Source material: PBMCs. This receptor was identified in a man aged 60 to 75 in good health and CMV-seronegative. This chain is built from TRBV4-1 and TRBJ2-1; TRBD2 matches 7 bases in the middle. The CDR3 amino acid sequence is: CASSLGTTLFHNEQFF. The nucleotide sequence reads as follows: TGCGCCAGCAGCCTCGGGACTACTCTTTTCCACAATGAGCAGTTCTTC.